These 20 T cell receptor beta chains originate from one sample sequenced in a study of blood T cell repertoires in COVID-19. The method was immunoSEQ multiplex PCR; TCRdb's version includes in-frame clones alone and lacks a portion of them. The data contain more than 70,000 clones, roughly 90% of them singletons. Sequencing used peripheral blood. The receptors derive from an older man with active or convalescent COVID-19.

This clone was counted only a few times. The V and J genes are TRBV27 and TRBJ1-6, with TRBD1 as a possible D gene (6 bases). V lost 2 bases to trimming and J lost 7 bases, with 9 bases between them. Looked up from germline, CDR1 is MNHEY and CDR2 is SMNVEV (reference sequence). The CDR3 sequence is 14 residues long. The CDR3 here is CASSLKGENSPLHF. The CDR3 nucleotides are TGTGCCAGCAGTTTAAAGGGGGAGAATTCACCCCTCCACTTT.

J is TRBJ2-1 and V is TRBV7-2; 9 nucleotides match TRBD1. The trim removed 0 bases at V and 2 bases at J, leaving 5 bases unmatched. The CDR3 sequence is 17 residues long. Germline loops: CDR1 SGHTA, CDR2 FQGNSA. CDR3: CASSLAPGTGTYNEQFF. CDR3 nucleotide sequence: TGTGCCAGCAGCTTAGCCCCCGGGACAGGGACCTACAATGAGCAGTTCTTC.

This clone occurred once. V gene TRBV7-2 combines with J gene TRBJ2-2; 14 bases fit TRBD2. CDR3 length: 18 amino acids. V lost 3 bases and J lost 8; bases outside the gene matches: 11. Germline CDR1 reads SGHTA; CDR2 reads FQGNSA. CDR3 coding DNA: TGTGCCAGCAGCTTCCACCAGGGACTAGCGGGAGAGTATGGGGAGCTGTTTTTT. Translating it yields CASSFHQGLAGEYGELFF.

The rearrangement joins TRBV12-3 or TRBV12-4 to TRBJ1-4; TRBD1 matches at 7 bases. J lost 12 bases, V lost 2 bases, and 6 bases had no gene match. This CDR3 contains 13 residues. The CDR3 protein is CASSLSTGVELFF. The CDR3 coding sequence is TGTGCCAGCAGTTTAAGCACAGGGGTAGAACTGTTTTTT.

This chain uses TRBV28 with TRBJ1-4, with D uncertain. This CDR3 region has 13 residues. V lost 10 bases and J 7 bases, leaving 16 bases between the germline ends. From germline, CDR1 is MDHEN and CDR2 SYDVKM. The CDR3 nucleotides are TGTGCCACCGCGGACTGGGAAGGTGAAAAACTGTTTTTT. Protein sequence: CATADWEGEKLFF.

V gene TRBV6-4 combines with J gene TRBJ2-6; possible D gene TRBD2, 6 bases. This CDR3 comprises 15 residues. V was clipped by 2 bases and J by 1 base, with 6 bases between them. Germline-derived CDR1 and CDR2 are MRHNA and SNTAGT. The CDR3 spells CASSDGGSGANVLTF. For the CDR3, the DNA is TGTGCCAGCAGTGACGGAGGGTCTGGGGCCAACGTCCTGACTTTC.

V and J are TRBV2 and TRBJ1-5; maybe TRBD1 (5 bases). Trimming cost V 10 bases and J 4 bases, with 17 bases left between them. CDR3 length: 14 amino acids. Germline CDR1 SNHLY, CDR2 FYNNEI. The DNA for the CDR3 is TGTGCCACCACCCAGGCAGGGCGAAATCAGCCCCAGCATTTT. Its protein is CATTQAGRNQPQHF.

The chain couples TRBV18 to TRBJ1-4; TRBD1 is a possible D gene (5 bases). The CDR3 is made up of 15 amino acids. Germline CDR1 and CDR2: KGHSH and LQKENI. V lost 3 bases, J lost 5 bases, and 13 bases lay in between. In DNA form, the CDR3 reads TGTGCCAGCTCACCCAGACAGACCCTCAATGAAAAACTGTTTTTT. It specifies CASSPRQTLNEKLFF.

The rearrangement links TRBV28 to TRBJ2-4; tentative D call: TRBD2 (6 bases). Between the trimmed V and J ends, which lost 2 bases and 0 bases, there was a span of 11 bases. CDR1 and CDR2 from the germline V gene are MDHEN and SYDVKM. CDR3 length equals 16 residues. The CDR3 nucleotides read TGTGCCAGCAGTTTAGCCGGGAGTGTAGCCAAAAACATTCAGTACTTC. Protein sequence: CASSLAGSVAKNIQYF.

The genes are TRBV5-1 and TRBJ1-1; TRBD1 matches at 10 bases. The CDR3 spans 15 residues. The V gene's germline CDR1 is SGHRS and CDR2 YFSETQ. Trimming at V came to 4 bases and at J to 5 bases, leaving 8 bases not matched to a gene. The CDR3 region has the DNA TGCGCCAGCAGCGGAGCCGGGACAGGGGATACTGAAGCTTTCTTT. Its translation: CASSGAGTGDTEAFF.

The chain links TRBV4-1 to TRBJ2-2; 7 nucleotides agree with TRBD2. Germline V gene lookup returns CDR1 MGHRA and CDR2 YSYEKL. J gave up 6 bases and V 5 bases, and 6 bases lay outside the gene matches. The CDR3 totals 14 residues. The CDR3 region is CASSFRLAPGELFF. The CDR3 region has the DNA TGCGCCAGCAGCTTTCGACTAGCCCCCGGGGAGCTGTTTTTT.

The chain couples TRBV15 to TRBJ2-1; D ambiguous. The germline V gene has CDR1 LNHNV and CDR2 YYDKDF (reference sequence). The CDR3 totals 16 residues. V was pared by 0 bases and J by 0 bases, with 9 bases between. CDR3 DNA: TGTGCCACCAGCAGAGATCCGACATTCTCCTACAATGAGCAGTTCTTC. Encoded protein: CATSRDPTFSYNEQFF.

The chain is built from TRBV11-2 and TRBJ1-2; TRBD1 aligns across 10 bases. This CDR3 spans 15 amino acids. With V trimmed by 4 bases and J by 2 bases, 4 bases remained unmatched. Germline assignment: CDR1 SGHAT and CDR2 FQNNGV. CDR3: CASSSDRGQNYGYTF. In DNA, the CDR3 is TGTGCCAGCAGCTCCGACAGGGGGCAGAACTATGGCTACACCTTC.

The V call is TRBV18, the J call TRBJ1-1; 9 bases line up with TRBD1. Losses at the gene ends were 2 bases for V and 3 bases for J; bases not matched to a gene: 1. CDR3 size: 14 residues. Per the germline V gene, CDR1 is KGHSH and CDR2 is LQKENI. In DNA form, the CDR3 reads TGTGCCAGCTCACCAAGGACAGGGGACACTGAAGCTTTCTTT. This translates into CASSPRTGDTEAFF.

The chain links TRBV5-1 to TRBJ2-3; D is perhaps TRBD1 (5 bases). Per germline, CDR1 SGHRS and CDR2 YFSETQ. This CDR3 spans 15 amino acids. Trimming removed 1 base at V and 1 base at J, with 10 bases between. The CDR3: CASSLRSRGTDTQYF. CDR3 DNA: TGCGCCAGCAGCTTGAGGTCCAGGGGCACAGATACGCAGTATTTT. Full variable domain (rest looked up from reference TRBV5-1 and TRBJ2-3): KAGVTQTPRYLIKTRGQQVTLSCSPISGHRSVSWYQQTPGQGLQFLFEYFSETQRNKGNFPGRFSGRQFSNSRSEMNVSTLELGDSALYLCASSLRSRGTDTQYFGPGTRLTVL.

The CDR3 DNA reads as TGTGCCAGCAGCTCGGACAGTAAAAATGGCTACACCTTC. Its translation: CASSSDSKNGYTF. The chain combines TRBV7-2 with TRBJ1-2; tentative D call: TRBD1 (6 bases). The CDR3 has 13 residues. Per the germline V gene, CDR1 is SGHTA and CDR2 is FQGNSA. Trimming took 4 bases from V and 6 from J, leaving 12 bases between them. The full variable domain, its missing parts supplied by reference TRBV7-2 and TRBJ1-2, is GAGVSQSPSNKVTEKGKDVELRCDPISGHTALYWYRQSLGQGLEFLIYFQGNSAPDKSGLPSDRFSAERTGGSVSTLTIQRTQQEDSAVYLCASSSDSKNGYTFGSGTRLTVV.

The chain has TRBV5-4 and TRBJ2-1, with 15 bases aligning to TRBD2. J lost 0 bases, V lost 4 bases, and 2 bases had no gene match. CDR1 and CDR2 (germline): SGHNT, YYREEE (reference sequence). The CDR3 runs 17 residues. This chain's CDR3 is CASSGTSGRSSYNEQFF. The CDR3, as DNA: TGTGCCAGCAGCGGGACTAGCGGGAGGAGCTCCTACAATGAGCAGTTCTTC.

This clone was detected only once. This chain joins TRBV7-2 and TRBJ1-5, with D hard to call. V lost 4 bases and J 0 bases, leaving 10 bases between the germline ends. Germline CDR1 and CDR2: SGHTA and FQGNSA. The CDR3 totals 15 residues. The DNA of the CDR3 is TGTGCCAGCAGCTACCACACCGATAGCAATCAGCCCCAGCATTTT. Its protein is CASSYHTDSNQPQHF.

J is TRBJ2-6 and V is TRBV25-1; the D is unclear. The CDR3 has 14 residues. V was shortened by 6 bases and J by 0 bases, with 6 bases between the two germline ends. The germline CDR1 and CDR2 sequences are MGHDK and SYGVNS. CDR3 region: CASRRSSGANVLTF. In nucleotides, the CDR3 is TGTGCCAGCAGGCGGAGCTCTGGGGCCAACGTCCTGACTTTC.

This sequence joins TRBV15 and TRBJ1-1; 11 bases fit TRBD1. Germline lookup yields CDR1 LNHNV and CDR2 YYDKDF (reference sequence). The CDR3 is made up of 17 amino acids. V was clipped by 0 bases and J by 5 bases; unmatched bases: 8. CDR3 amino acids: CATSRDGGQGEVTEAFF. For the CDR3, the DNA is TGTGCCACCAGCAGAGATGGGGGACAGGGGGAGGTAACTGAAGCTTTCTTT.